Following are 14 T cell receptor beta chains from one sample sequenced in a study of T cells expressing NK-cell markers. One entry per CDR3 protein, without DNA, is what TCRdb gives after re-calling the 5' RACE reads. Seen in this sample are tens of thousands of distinct CDR3 sequences; the ten most common clones hold roughly 60%. Specimen: blood T cells: a sorted CD56 or NKG2C T cell subset, CD4+ or CD8+ T cells, or bulk PBMC T cells (not recorded which). The receptors derive from a woman aged 18 to 75 in good health.

The chain uses TRBV7-2 and TRBJ2-3; TCRdb outputs TRBD1, but without DNA this stays unchecked. The germline CDR1 and CDR2 sequences are SGHTA and FQGNSA. CDR3 length: 16 amino acids. The CDR3 region is CASTPSYGTSTDTQYF.

This rearrangement joins TRBV6-2 or TRBV6-3 to TRBJ2-5; TCRdb lists TRBD1, though no DNA is available to test this call. The CDR3 spans 16 residues. The germline CDR1 and CDR2 sequences are MNHEY and SVGEGT. CDR3 region: CASSYVGTRLQETQYF.

According to its frequency, this clonotype is medium-sized. The chain recombines TRBV3-1 with TRBJ2-2; TCRdb calls TRBD1, which cannot be checked without DNA. Germline CDR1 is LGHDT and CDR2 is YNNKEL (reference sequence). The CDR3 consists of 16 residues. The CDR3 protein is CASSQAGQGFTGELFF.

V is TRBV6-6 and J is TRBJ2-7; with no DNA, the TCRdb D assignment of TRBD1 cannot be verified. The CDR3 sequence is 13 residues long. The V gene's germline CDR1 is MNHNY and CDR2 SVGAGI (reference sequence). CDR3 protein: CASGGRSSYEQYF.

This chain links TRBV6-2 or TRBV6-3 with TRBJ1-2; TCRdb returns TRBD1, unconfirmable since there is no DNA. The length of the CDR3 is 14 residues. CDR1 MNHEY and CDR2 SVGEGT come from the germline V gene. The CDR3 spells CASTPTRDPYGYTF.

J is TRBJ2-7 and V is TRBV5-1; the D call of TRBD1 rests on TCRdb alone, since no DNA is present to check it. There are 14 residues in the CDR3. Germline V gene lookup returns CDR1 SGHRS and CDR2 YFSETQ. The CDR3 is CASSSGQGSYEQYF.

This rearrangement joins TRBV29-1 to TRBJ2-1; TCRdb outputs TRBD2, but without DNA this stays unchecked. The length of the CDR3 is 15 residues. Germline values: CDR1 SQVTM, CDR2 ANQGSEA. CDR3 sequence: CSVTGTSGEGDEQFF.

The V call is TRBV27, the J call TRBJ2-3. The CDR3 sequence is 13 residues long. Germline V gene lookup returns CDR1 MNHEY and CDR2 SMNVEV (reference sequence). CDR3 amino acids: CASSLSSTDTQYF.

The chain couples TRBV29-1 to TRBJ2-1; TCRdb's assignment of TRBD2 cannot be checked, as there is no DNA. This CDR3 comprises 15 residues. Germline loops: CDR1 SQVTM, CDR2 ANQGSEA. The CDR3: CSVGGGLRPGNEQFF.

The CDR3 is CASSSPVPGLSYNEQFF. V and J are TRBV11-2 and TRBJ2-1; TCRdb returns TRBD2, unconfirmable since there is no DNA. Germline-derived CDR1 and CDR2 are SGHAT and FQNNGV. The length of the CDR3 is 17 residues.

V gene TRBV28 combines with J gene TRBJ1-4; TCRdb's D call, TRBD1, is unchecked because there is no DNA. The CDR3 runs 14 residues. The germline CDR1 and CDR2 sequences are MDHEN and SYDVKM. The CDR3 sequence: CASRGTATNEKLFF.

The CDR3 is CASSRIATSPASYEQYF. The chain joins TRBV4-1 to TRBJ2-7; TCRdb lists TRBD2, though no DNA is available to test this call. In germline, CDR1 is MGHRA, CDR2 YSYEKL. The CDR3 length is 17 residues.

The rearrangement links TRBV12-3 or TRBV12-4 to TRBJ1-2. This CDR3 region has 13 residues. CDR3 loop: CASSNTENYGYTF.

CDR3 amino acids: CASTLGGGDTDTQYF. The chain uses TRBV12-3 or TRBV12-4 and TRBJ2-3; the TRBD1 assignment by TCRdb is unverifiable without DNA. The CDR3 spans 15 residues.